A selection of T cell receptor beta chains follows, all from one sample in a study of monozygotic twins with inflammatory bowel disease. TCRdb re-called the 5' RACE reads and gives one entry per CDR3 protein, without DNA. In total, the table holds tens of thousands of distinct CDR3 sequences. Sequenced material: blood. The source is a human donor with ulcerative colitis or Crohn's disease, or a healthy co-twin of an affected twin (not recorded which). CDR3s include the opening cysteine and the closing phenylalanine or tryptophan.

j_gene: TRBJ1-2; v_gene: TRBV7-9; CDR3aa: CASSPRGPYGYTF
j_gene: TRBJ2-3; v_gene: TRBV5-4; CDR3aa: CASSLVRSDTQYF
j_gene: TRBJ1-2; v_gene: TRBV6-5; CDR3aa: CASSYHRRGLDGYTF
j_gene: TRBJ2-7; v_gene: TRBV5-4; CDR3aa: CASSLVAGAYEQYF
j_gene: TRBJ2-7; v_gene: TRBV7-8; CDR3aa: CASSLVGSGYEQYF
j_gene: TRBJ2-2; v_gene: TRBV4-1; CDR3aa: CASSQPVRSGEQFF
j_gene: TRBJ1-1; v_gene: TRBV5-6; CDR3aa: CASSPGTGVPYTEAFF
j_gene: TRBJ2-3; v_gene: TRBV9; CDR3aa: CASSPRQGGTDTQYF
j_gene: TRBJ2-5; v_gene: TRBV7-6; CDR3aa: CASSLNQGATETQYF
j_gene: TRBJ1-1; v_gene: TRBV20-1; CDR3aa: CSAQDVGEKRKAFF
j_gene: TRBJ2-2; v_gene: TRBV9; CDR3aa: CASSAQGAPTGELFF
j_gene: TRBJ1-5; v_gene: TRBV7-8; CDR3aa: CASSQGGRRPIQPQHF
j_gene: TRBJ2-4; v_gene: TRBV29-1; CDR3aa: CSVATLENIQYF
j_gene: TRBJ2-2; v_gene: TRBV7-6; CDR3aa: CASSPPLSGATGELFF